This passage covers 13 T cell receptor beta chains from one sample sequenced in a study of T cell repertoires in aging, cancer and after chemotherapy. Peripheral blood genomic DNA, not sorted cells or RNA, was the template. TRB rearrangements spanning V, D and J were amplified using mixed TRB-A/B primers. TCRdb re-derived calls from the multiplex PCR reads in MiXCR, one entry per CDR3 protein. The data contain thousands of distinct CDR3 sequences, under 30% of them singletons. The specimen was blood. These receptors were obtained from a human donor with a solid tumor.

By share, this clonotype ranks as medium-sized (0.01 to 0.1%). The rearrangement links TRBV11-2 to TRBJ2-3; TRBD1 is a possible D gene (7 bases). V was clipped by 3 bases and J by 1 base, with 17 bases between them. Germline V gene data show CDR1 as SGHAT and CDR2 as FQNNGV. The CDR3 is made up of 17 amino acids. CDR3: CASSLRFRGVRTDTQYF. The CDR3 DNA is TGTGCCAGCAGCTTGAGGTTCAGGGGGGTCCGCACAGATACGCAGTATTTT.

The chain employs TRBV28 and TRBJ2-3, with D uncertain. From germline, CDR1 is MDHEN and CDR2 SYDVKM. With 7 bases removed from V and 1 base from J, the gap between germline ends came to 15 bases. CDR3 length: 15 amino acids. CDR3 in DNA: TGTGCCAGCACCCAGTCCCGAGGAGGCACAGATACGCAGTATTTT. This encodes CASTQSRGGTDTQYF. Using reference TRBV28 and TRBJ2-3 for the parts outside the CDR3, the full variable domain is DVKVTQSSRYLVKRTGEKVFLECVQDMDHENMFWYRQDPGLGLRLIYFSYDVKMKEKGDIPEGYSVSREKKERFSLILESASTNQTSMYLCASTQSRGGTDTQYFGPGTRLTVL.

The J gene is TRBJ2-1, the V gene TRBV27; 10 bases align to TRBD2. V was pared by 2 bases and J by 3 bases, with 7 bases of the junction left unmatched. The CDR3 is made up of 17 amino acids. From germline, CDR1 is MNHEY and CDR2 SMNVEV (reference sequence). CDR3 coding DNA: TGTGCCAGCAGTTTACTCGGGGCTAGCGGGGGCTACAATGAGCAGTTCTTC. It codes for CASSLLGASGGYNEQFF.

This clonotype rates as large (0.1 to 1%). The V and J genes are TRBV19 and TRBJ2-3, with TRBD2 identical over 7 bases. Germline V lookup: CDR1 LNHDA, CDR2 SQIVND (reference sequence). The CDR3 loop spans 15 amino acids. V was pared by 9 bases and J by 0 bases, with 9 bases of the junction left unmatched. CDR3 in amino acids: CASSGISGSTDTQYF. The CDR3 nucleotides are TGTGCCAGCAGTGGTATTAGCGGGAGCACAGATACGCAGTATTTT.

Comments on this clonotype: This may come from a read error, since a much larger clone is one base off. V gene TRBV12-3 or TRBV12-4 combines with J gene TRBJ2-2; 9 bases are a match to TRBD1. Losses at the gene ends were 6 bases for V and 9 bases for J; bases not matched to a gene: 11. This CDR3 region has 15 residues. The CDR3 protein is CASSPWGQGVRELFF. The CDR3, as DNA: TGTGCCAGCAGCCCGTGGGGACAGGGCGTCCGGGAGCTGTTTTTT.

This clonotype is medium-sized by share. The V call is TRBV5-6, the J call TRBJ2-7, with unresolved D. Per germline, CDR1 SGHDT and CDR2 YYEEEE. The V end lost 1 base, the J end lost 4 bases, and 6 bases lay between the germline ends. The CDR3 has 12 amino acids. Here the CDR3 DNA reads TGTGCCAGCAGCTTGACAGAGTACGAGCAGTACTTC. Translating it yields CASSLTEYEQYF.

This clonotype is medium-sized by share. Written as DNA, the CDR3 is TGTGCCAGCAGATCTCGGACGGAGAATAGCAATCAGCCCCAGCATTTT. Encoded protein: CASRSRTENSNQPQHF. The chain carries TRBV27 and TRBJ1-5; no firm D call. The germline CDR1 and CDR2 sequences are MNHEY and SMNVEV (reference sequence). The length of the CDR3 is 16 residues. The V end lost 6 bases, the J end lost 0 bases, and 15 bases lay between the germline ends.

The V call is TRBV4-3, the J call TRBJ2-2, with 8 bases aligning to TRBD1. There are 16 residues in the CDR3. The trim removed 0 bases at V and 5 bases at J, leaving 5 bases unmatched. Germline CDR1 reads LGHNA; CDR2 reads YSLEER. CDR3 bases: TGCGCCAGCAGCCAAGACAGGGGGCATCGGACCGGGGAGCTGTTTTTT. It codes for CASSQDRGHRTGELFF.

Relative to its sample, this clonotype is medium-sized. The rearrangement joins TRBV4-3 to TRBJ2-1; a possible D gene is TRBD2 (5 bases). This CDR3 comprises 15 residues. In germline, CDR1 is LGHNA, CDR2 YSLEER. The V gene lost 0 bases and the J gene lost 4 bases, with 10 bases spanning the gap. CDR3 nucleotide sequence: TGCGCCAGCAGCCAAGAGCCGGGCGGGTACAATGAGCAGTTCTTC. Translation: CASSQEPGGYNEQFF.

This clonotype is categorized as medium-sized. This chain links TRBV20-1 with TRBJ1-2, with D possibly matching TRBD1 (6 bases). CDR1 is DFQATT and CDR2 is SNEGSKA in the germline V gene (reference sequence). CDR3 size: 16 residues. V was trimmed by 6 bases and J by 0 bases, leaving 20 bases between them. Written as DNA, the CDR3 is TGCAGTGCCCAGCTAGGGGGGGCGGCTACTAACTATGGCTACACCTTC. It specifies CSAQLGGAATNYGYTF.

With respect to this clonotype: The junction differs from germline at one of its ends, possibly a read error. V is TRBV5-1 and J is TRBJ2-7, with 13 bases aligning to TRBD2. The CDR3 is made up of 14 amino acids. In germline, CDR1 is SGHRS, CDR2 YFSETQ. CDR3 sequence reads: CASSEGTSGTLGDF. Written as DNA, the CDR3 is TGCGCCAGCAGCGAAGGGACTAGCGGGACCTTGGGGGACTTC.

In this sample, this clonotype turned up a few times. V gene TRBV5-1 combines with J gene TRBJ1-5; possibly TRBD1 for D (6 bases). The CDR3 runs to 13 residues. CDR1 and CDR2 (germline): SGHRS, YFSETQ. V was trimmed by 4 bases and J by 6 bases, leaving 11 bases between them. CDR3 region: CASSPGASQPQHF. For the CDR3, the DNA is TGCGCCAGCAGCCCGGGGGCCAGTCAGCCCCAGCATTTT.

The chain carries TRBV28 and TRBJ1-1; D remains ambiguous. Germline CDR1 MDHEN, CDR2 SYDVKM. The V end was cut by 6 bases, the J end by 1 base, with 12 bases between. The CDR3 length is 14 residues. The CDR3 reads CASSQRFGNTEAFF. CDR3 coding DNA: TGTGCCAGCAGCCAAAGGTTTGGGAACACTGAAGCTTTCTTT.